This TCR beta chain emerged from a study of PD-L1 blockade in urothelial cancer. Study details: From 2014, patients received atezolizumab, given as 1,200 mg intravenously every 3 weeks. Males with bladder-origin urothelial cancer constituted about nine tenths of the roughly 29 patients. T cells were recovered from blood samples at a median of approximately 150,000.

The CDR3 sequence is 15 residues long. The V gene's germline CDR1 is MRHNA and CDR2 SNTAGT. V was clipped by 2 bases and J by 0 bases; unmatched bases: 3. Time point given: pretreatment peripheral blood. Assay: immunoSEQ multiplex PCR; the TCRdb copy retains only in-frame clones and omits some. The sample contains tens of thousands of clones, around 81% of which appear only once. The V and J genes are TRBV6-4 and TRBJ1-1, with TRBD1 matching over 7 bases. This receptor was identified in a man between 70 and 80 years old with urothelial cancer. The specimen comprised PBMCs, sampled around atezolizumab (anti-PD-L1) treatment. This chain's CDR3 is CASSDTGALNTEAFF. CDR3 DNA: TGTGCCAGCAGTGACACAGGGGCTTTGAACACTGAAGCTTTCTTT.